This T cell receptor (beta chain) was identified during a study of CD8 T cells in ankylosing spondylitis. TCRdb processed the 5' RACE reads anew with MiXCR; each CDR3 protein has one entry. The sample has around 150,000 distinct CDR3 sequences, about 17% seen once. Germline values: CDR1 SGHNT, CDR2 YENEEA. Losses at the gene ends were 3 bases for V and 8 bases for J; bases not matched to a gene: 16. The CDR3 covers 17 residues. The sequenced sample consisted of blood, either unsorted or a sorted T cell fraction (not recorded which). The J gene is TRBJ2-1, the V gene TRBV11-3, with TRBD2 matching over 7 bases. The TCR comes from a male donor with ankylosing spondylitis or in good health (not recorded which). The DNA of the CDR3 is TGTGCCAGCAGCTTGTCCAGCGGGAACCCTCTGAGGGATGAGCAGTTCTTC. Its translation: CASSLSSGNPLRDEQFF. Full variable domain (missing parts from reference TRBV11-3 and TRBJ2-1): EAGVVQSPRYKIIEKKQPVAFWCNPISGHNTLYWYLQNLGQGPELLIRYENEEAVDDSQLPKDRFSAERLKGVDSTLKIQPAELGDSAVYLCASSLSSGNPLRDEQFFGPGTRLTVL.